The rows below give T cell receptor beta chains drawn from one sample of a study of human T cells and chemical hapten exposure. MiXCR, run by TCRdb on the RACE reads, gives a single entry per CDR3 protein. The data contain a few hundred thousand distinct CDR3 sequences, more than 4.5% of them seen just once; the ten biggest clones take up under 2.5%. Source: whole blood, taken in connection with sensitization to the hapten diphenylcyclopropenone (DPC). These receptors all come from a woman aged 50 to 65 with alopecia areata. Some clones in this sample may be carry-over from other donors' samples. Each CDR3 is given with its conserved first and last residue. Fields, in order: V gene, CDR3 length, J gene, D gene, clone size, CDR3 DNA, CDR3 protein. A D gene is named only where the DNA matches it firmly. Some rows have no size entry. The others give once, few or many, or a class for an expanded clone.

V gene: TRBV7-8
CDR3 length: 16
J gene: TRBJ2-1
D gene: NA
clone size: few
CDR3 DNA: TGTGCCAGCAGCTTAGATCGCGGGGGCGCCAACAATGAGCAGTTCTTC
CDR3 protein: CASSLDRGGANNEQFF

V gene: TRBV4-1
CDR3 length: 14
J gene: TRBJ1-1
D gene: NA
clone size: NA
CDR3 DNA: TGCGCCAGCAGCCATTCCGAGGGCGGGACTGAAGCTTTCTTT
CDR3 protein: CASSHSEGGTEAFF

V gene: TRBV9
CDR3 length: 15
J gene: TRBJ2-7
D gene: NA
clone size: NA
CDR3 DNA: TGTGCCAGCAGCCCTACCCAAGGACAACAATACGAGCAGTACTTC
CDR3 protein: CASSPTQGQQYEQYF

V gene: TRBV15
CDR3 length: 17
J gene: TRBJ1-5
D gene: TRBD1
clone size: NA
CDR3 DNA: TGTGCCACCAGCAGAGATTTCAAGACAGGGATGTATCAGCCCCAGCATTTT
CDR3 protein: CATSRDFKTGMYQPQHF

V gene: TRBV13
CDR3 length: 15
J gene: TRBJ1-3
D gene: NA
clone size: few
CDR3 DNA: TGTGCCAGCAGCCCAGGTCGGGGCATCGGAAACACCATATATTTT
CDR3 protein: CASSPGRGIGNTIYF

V gene: TRBV12-3/TRBV12-4
CDR3 length: 15
J gene: TRBJ1-4
D gene: TRBD1
clone size: NA
CDR3 DNA: TGTGCCAGCAGTGGACAGGAAGGGACTAATGAAAAACTGTTTTTT
CDR3 protein: CASSGQEGTNEKLFF

V gene: TRBV12-3/TRBV12-4
CDR3 length: 15
J gene: TRBJ2-2
D gene: NA
clone size: NA
CDR3 DNA: TGTGCCAGCAGTTTCTCGGACAGGAACACCGGGGAGCTGTTTTTT
CDR3 protein: CASSFSDRNTGELFF

V gene: TRBV20-1
CDR3 length: 16
J gene: TRBJ2-6
D gene: NA
clone size: many
CDR3 DNA: TGCAGTGCTAGAGATCGGCAGGTCTCTGGGGCCAACGTCCTGACTTTC
CDR3 protein: CSARDRQVSGANVLTF

V gene: TRBV12-3/TRBV12-4
CDR3 length: 12
J gene: TRBJ2-2
D gene: NA
clone size: few
CDR3 DNA: TGTGCCAGCAGTTTTAGCCTCGGGGAGCTGTTTTTT
CDR3 protein: CASSFSLGELFF

V gene: TRBV2
CDR3 length: 10
J gene: TRBJ2-1
D gene: NA
clone size: many
CDR3 DNA: TGTGCCAGCAGTGAAGCCGAGCAGTTCTTC
CDR3 protein: CASSEAEQFF

V gene: TRBV10-3
CDR3 length: 14
J gene: TRBJ2-1
D gene: NA
clone size: many
CDR3 DNA: TGTGCCTGGGAGGGGGGAAGCTCCTACAATGAGCAGTTCTTC
CDR3 protein: CAWEGGSSYNEQFF

V gene: TRBV9
CDR3 length: 13
J gene: TRBJ2-2
D gene: NA
clone size: few
CDR3 DNA: TGTGCCAGCAGCGTAGCGGTGATCGGGGAGCTGTTTTTT
CDR3 protein: CASSVAVIGELFF

V gene: TRBV7-6
CDR3 length: 16
J gene: TRBJ2-2
D gene: NA
clone size: few
CDR3 DNA: TGTGCCAGCACCGCTCTGGGGCAGGGGAGGACCGGGGAGCTGTTTTTT
CDR3 protein: CASTALGQGRTGELFF

V gene: TRBV29-1
CDR3 length: 12
J gene: TRBJ2-1
D gene: NA
clone size: few
CDR3 DNA: NA
CDR3 protein: CSVASGIPQGFF

V gene: TRBV10-2
CDR3 length: 16
J gene: TRBJ1-6
D gene: NA
clone size: NA
CDR3 DNA: TGCGCCAGCAGTGAGTCGTTGGGCTCCTATAATTCACCCCTCCACTTT
CDR3 protein: CASSESLGSYNSPLHF

V gene: TRBV10-3
CDR3 length: 18
J gene: TRBJ2-6
D gene: TRBD1
clone size: few
CDR3 DNA: TGTGCCATCAGTGGGGCCGGGACAGGGGCTCTTGGGGCCAACGTCCTGACTTTC
CDR3 protein: CAISGAGTGALGANVLTF

V gene: TRBV29-1
CDR3 length: 13
J gene: TRBJ2-5
D gene: TRBD1
clone size: many
CDR3 DNA: TGCAGCGTTACAGGGGGTTTGGAAGAGACCCAGTACTTC
CDR3 protein: CSVTGGLEETQYF

V gene: TRBV5-1
CDR3 length: 15
J gene: TRBJ2-2
D gene: TRBD2
clone size: few
CDR3 DNA: TGCGCCAGCAGCCGCGGGGAGGGGTTGCACGGGGAGCTGTTTTTT
CDR3 protein: CASSRGEGLHGELFF